This is a list of T cell receptor beta chains from one sample in a study of blood T cell repertoires in COVID-19. Sequencing used immunoSEQ multiplex PCR; TCRdb keeps in-frame clones, though not all of them. The sample holds about 300,000 clones, roughly 86% seen once. Sequences were obtained from peripheral blood. The receptor source for this set is a woman in her thirties with COVID-19, enrolled during active disease. Each CDR3 is given with its conserved first and last residue. The order of the fields is clone size, D gene, J gene, V gene, CDR3 protein, CDR3 DNA. D genes are given only for firm matches. Expanded clones are given a class, and other clones once, few, many or no size at all.

>NA|NA|TRBJ1-2|TRBV14
CASSPKRVNYGYTF
TGTGCCAGCAGCCCAAAGAGGGTTAATTATGGCTACACCTTC
>NA|NA|TRBJ1-1|TRBV5-1
CASSLGPGTEAFF
TGCGCCAGCAGCTTGGGGCCGGGCACTGAAGCTTTCTTT
>NA|NA|TRBJ2-3|TRBV19
CASSIGEEADTQYF
TGTGCCAGTAGTATTGGGGAGGAAGCAGATACGCAGTATTTT
>NA|TRBD1|TRBJ1-2|TRBV28
CASSGTGVYGYTF
TGTGCCAGCAGTGGTACAGGGGTTTATGGCTACACCTTC
>NA|NA|TRBJ2-5|TRBV4-1
CASSQRDLGGETQYF
TGCGCCAGCAGCCAACGGGACTTGGGGGGAGAGACCCAGTACTTC
>NA|NA|TRBJ1-5|TRBV28
CASRQVGGAGKPNQPQHF
TGTGCCAGCAGACAAGTGGGAGGAGCTGGAAAGCCCAATCAGCCCCAGCATTTT
>NA|TRBD1|TRBJ1-6|TRBV25-1
CASSAGGGSPLHF
TGTGCCAGCAGTGCAGGGGGCGGTTCACCCCTCCACTTT
>NA|NA|TRBJ2-5|TRBV6-1
CASSEDTNRETQYF
TGTGCCAGCAGTGAAGATACAAACCGAGAGACCCAGTACTTC
>few|NA|TRBJ2-2|TRBV5-4
CASSTGATGGPTGELFF
TGTGCCAGCAGCACGGGGGCTACGGGGGGCCCCACCGGGGAGCTGTTTTTT
>NA|NA|TRBJ2-4|TRBV7-2
CASSSTTPLAKNIQYF
TGTGCCAGCAGCTCGACTACTCCTCTAGCCAAAAACATTCAGTACTTC
>NA|TRBD1|TRBJ2-3|TRBV10-3
CAIRMTGGGDTQYF
TGTGCCATCAGGATGACAGGGGGTGGGGATACGCAGTATTTT
>NA|NA|TRBJ2-5|TRBV18
CATQRGWEETQYF
TGTGCCACCCAACGGGGGTGGGAAGAGACCCAGTACTTC
>NA|NA|TRBJ1-1|TRBV10-3
CAITSDRNTEAFF
TGTGCCATCACCTCAGACAGAAACACTGAAGCTTTCTTT
>NA|TRBD1|TRBJ1-1|TRBV7-3
CASSLTGTGGTEAFF
TGTGCCAGCAGCCTCACCGGGACAGGTGGCACTGAAGCTTTCTTT
>few|NA|TRBJ1-6|TRBV2
CASSEEGVDSPLHF
TGTGCCAGCAGTGAGGAAGGGGTCGATTCACCCCTCCACTTT
>NA|NA|TRBJ1-1|TRBV27
CASSGFTGPGGAFF
TGTGCCAGCAGCGGGTTCACTGGGCCCGGGGGAGCTTTCTTT